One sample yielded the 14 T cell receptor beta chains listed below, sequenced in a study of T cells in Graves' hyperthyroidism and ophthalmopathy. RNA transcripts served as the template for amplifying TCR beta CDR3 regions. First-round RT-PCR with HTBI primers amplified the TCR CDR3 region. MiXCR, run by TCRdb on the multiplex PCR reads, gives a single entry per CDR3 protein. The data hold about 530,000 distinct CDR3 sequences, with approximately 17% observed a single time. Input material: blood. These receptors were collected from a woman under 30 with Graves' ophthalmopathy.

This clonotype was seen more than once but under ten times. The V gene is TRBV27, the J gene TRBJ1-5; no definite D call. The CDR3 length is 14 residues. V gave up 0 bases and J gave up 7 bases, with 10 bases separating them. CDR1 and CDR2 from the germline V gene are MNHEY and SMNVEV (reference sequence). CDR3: CASSLSPNYQPQHF. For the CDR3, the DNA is TGTGCCAGCAGTTTATCTCCGAATTACCAGCCCCAGCATTTT.

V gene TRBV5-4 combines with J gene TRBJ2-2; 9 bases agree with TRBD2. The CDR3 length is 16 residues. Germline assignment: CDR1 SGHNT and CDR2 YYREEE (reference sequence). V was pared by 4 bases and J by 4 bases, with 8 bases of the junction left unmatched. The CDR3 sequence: CASSPGLARGTGELFF. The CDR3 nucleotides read TGTGCCAGCAGCCCAGGACTAGCGAGGGGCACCGGGGAGCTGTTTTTT.

Written as DNA, the CDR3 is TGTGCCAGCAGTCCGGAGGCTCTACCCTACGAGCAGTACTTC. This gives the protein CASSPEALPYEQYF. V usage is TRBV2 and J usage is TRBJ2-7; a possible D gene is TRBD2 (5 bases). This CDR3 comprises 14 residues. Deletions cut 5 bases from V and 2 bases from J, with 13 bases between. Germline V gene lookup returns CDR1 SNHLY and CDR2 FYNNEI.

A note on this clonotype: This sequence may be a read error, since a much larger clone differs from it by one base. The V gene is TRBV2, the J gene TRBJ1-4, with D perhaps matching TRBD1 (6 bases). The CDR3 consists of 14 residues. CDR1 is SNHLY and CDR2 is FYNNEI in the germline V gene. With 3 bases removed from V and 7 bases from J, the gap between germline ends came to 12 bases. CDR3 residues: CASSEDRESEKLFF. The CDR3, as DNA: TGTGCCAGCAGTGAGGACAGAGAGAGTGAAAAACTGTTTTTT.

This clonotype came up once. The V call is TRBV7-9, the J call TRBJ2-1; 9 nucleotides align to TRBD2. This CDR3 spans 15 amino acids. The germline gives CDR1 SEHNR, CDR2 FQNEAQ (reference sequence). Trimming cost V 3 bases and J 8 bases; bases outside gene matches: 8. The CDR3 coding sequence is TGTGCCAGCAGCTTTCTACTAGCGGGCTTGGATGAGCAGTTCTTC. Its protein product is CASSFLLAGLDEQFF.

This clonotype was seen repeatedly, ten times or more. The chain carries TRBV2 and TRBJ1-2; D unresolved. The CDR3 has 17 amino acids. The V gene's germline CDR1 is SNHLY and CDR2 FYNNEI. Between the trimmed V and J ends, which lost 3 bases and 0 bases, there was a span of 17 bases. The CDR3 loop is CASSDHTSGSANYGYTF. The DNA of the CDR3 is TGTGCCAGCAGTGATCACACATCAGGATCGGCTAACTATGGCTACACCTTC.

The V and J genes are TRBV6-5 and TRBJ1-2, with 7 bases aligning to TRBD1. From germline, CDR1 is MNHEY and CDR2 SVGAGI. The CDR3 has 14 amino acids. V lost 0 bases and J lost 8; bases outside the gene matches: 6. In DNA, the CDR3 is TGTGCCAGCAGTTACTCACAGGGGCGTCGGGGCTACACCTTC. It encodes CASSYSQGRRGYTF.

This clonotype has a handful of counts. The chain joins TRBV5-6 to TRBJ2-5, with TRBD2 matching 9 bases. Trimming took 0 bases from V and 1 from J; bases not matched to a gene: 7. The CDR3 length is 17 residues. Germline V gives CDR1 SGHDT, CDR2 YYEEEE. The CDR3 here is CASSLGPGLALQETQYF. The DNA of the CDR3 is TGTGCCAGCAGCTTGGGTCCGGGACTAGCCCTCCAAGAGACCCAGTACTTC.

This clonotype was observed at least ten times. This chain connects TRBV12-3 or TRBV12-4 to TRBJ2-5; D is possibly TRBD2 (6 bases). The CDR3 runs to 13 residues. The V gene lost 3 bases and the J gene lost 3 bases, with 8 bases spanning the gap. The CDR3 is CASSLRLEETQYF. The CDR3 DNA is TGTGCCAGCAGTTTGAGACTAGAAGAGACCCAGTACTTC.

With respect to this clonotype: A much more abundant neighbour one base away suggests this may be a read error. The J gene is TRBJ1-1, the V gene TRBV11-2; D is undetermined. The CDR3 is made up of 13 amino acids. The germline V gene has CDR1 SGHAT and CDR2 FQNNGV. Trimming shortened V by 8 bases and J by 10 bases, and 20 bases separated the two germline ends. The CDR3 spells CASSAAKVAGAFF. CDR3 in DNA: TGTGCCAGCTCAGCAGCAAAAGTCGCCGGAGCTTTCTTT. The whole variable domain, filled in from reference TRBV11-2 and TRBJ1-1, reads EAGVAQSPRYKIIEKRQSVAFWCNPISGHATLYWYQQILGQGPKLLIQFQNNGVVDDSQLPKDRFSAERLKGVDSTLKIQPAKLEDSAVYLCASSAAKVAGAFFGQGTRLTVV.

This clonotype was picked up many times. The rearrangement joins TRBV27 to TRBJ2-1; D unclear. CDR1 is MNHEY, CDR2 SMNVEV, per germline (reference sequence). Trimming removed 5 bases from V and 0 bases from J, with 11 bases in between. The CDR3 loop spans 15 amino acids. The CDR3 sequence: CASSATRSSYNEQFF. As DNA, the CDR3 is TGTGCCAGCAGTGCAACCAGGAGCTCCTACAATGAGCAGTTCTTC.

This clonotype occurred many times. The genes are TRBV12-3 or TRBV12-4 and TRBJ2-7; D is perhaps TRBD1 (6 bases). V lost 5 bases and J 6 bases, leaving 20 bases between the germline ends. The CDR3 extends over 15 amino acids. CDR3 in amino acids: CASSLRLGGRFEQYF. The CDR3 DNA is TGTGCCAGCAGTCTCAGGTTAGGGGGAAGATTCGAGCAGTACTTC.

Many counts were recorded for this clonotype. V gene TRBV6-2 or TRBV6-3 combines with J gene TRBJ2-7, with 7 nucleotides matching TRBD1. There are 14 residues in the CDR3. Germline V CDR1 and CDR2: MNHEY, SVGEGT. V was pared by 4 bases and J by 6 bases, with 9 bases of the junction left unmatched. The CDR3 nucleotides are TGTGCCAGCAGTTCTAACAGGGGAAAGCGCGAGCAGTACTTC. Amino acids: CASSSNRGKREQYF.

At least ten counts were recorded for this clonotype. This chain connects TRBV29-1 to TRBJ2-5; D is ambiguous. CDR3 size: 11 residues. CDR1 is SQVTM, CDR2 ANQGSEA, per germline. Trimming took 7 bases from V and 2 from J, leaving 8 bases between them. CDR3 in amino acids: CSGQVQETQYF. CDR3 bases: TGCAGCGGTCAGGTACAAGAGACCCAGTACTTC.